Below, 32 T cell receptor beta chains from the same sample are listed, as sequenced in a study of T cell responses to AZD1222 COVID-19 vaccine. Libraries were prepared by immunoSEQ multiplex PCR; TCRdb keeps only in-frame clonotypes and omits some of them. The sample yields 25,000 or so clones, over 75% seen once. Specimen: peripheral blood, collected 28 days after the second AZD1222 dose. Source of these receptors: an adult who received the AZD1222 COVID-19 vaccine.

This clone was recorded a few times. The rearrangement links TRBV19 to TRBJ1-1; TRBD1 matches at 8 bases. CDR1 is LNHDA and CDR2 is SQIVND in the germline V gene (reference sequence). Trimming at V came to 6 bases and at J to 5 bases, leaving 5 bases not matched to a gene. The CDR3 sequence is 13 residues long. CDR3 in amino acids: CASRDRGETEAFF. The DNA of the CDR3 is TGTGCCAGTAGAGACAGGGGTGAAACTGAAGCTTTCTTT.

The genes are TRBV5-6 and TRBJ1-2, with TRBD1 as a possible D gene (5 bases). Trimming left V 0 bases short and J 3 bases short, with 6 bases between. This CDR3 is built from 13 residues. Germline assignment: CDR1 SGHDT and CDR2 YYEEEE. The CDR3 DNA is TGTGCCAGCAGCTTGGAACAGGACTATGGCTACACCTTC. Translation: CASSLEQDYGYTF.

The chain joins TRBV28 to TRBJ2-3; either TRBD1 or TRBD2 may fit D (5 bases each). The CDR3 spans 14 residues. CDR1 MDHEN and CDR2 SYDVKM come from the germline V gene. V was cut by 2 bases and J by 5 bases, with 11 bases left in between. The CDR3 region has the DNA TGTGCCAGCAGTTTAGACGGGGCACAAGATACGCAGTATTTT. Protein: CASSLDGAQDTQYF.

The CDR3 nucleotides are TGTGCCAGCAGTCGGGGCCCTTATTTCGCCCAGCATTTT. Protein sequence: CASSRGPYFAQHF. This sequence joins TRBV7-9 and TRBJ1-5; the D gene is possibly TRBD1 (5 bases). In germline, CDR1 is SEHNR, CDR2 FQNEAQ (reference sequence). Deletions cut 6 bases from V and 11 bases from J, with 17 bases between. This CDR3 has 13 amino acids.

The CDR3 DNA sequence: TGTGCCAGCTCACGGACTACTACCAACACCGGGGAGCTGTTTTTT. Protein: CASSRTTTNTGELFF. The gene calls are TRBV6-5 and TRBJ2-2; D possibly corresponds to TRBD2 (6 bases). This CDR3 contains 15 residues. The ends were cut back, 8 bases at V and 2 bases at J, with 15 bases in the middle. CDR1 is MNHEY and CDR2 is SVGAGI in the germline V gene.

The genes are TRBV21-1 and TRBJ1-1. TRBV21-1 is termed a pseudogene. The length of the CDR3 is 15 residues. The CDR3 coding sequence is TGTGCCAGCAGCAAAGGCCGGCAGGCGGGCACTGAAGCTTTCTTT. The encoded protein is CASSKGRQAGTEAFF.

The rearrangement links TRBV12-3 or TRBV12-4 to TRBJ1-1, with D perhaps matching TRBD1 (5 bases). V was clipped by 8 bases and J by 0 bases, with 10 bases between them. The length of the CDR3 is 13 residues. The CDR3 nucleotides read TGTGCCAGCTCCGGGACGGTGAACACTGAAGCTTTCTTT. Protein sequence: CASSGTVNTEAFF.

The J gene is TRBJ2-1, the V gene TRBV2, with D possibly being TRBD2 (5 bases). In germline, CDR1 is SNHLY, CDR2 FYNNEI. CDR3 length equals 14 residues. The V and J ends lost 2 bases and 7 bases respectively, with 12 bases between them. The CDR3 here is CASSEKGVSNEQFF. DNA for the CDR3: TGTGCCAGCAGTGAAAAGGGAGTCTCAAATGAGCAGTTCTTC.

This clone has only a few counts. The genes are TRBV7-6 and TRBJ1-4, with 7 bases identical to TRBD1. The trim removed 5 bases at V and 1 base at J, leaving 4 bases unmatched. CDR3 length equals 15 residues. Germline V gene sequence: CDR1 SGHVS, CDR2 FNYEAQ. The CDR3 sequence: CASSRQGLTNEKLFF. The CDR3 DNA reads TGTGCCAGCAGCCGACAGGGACTAACTAATGAAAAACTGTTTTTT.

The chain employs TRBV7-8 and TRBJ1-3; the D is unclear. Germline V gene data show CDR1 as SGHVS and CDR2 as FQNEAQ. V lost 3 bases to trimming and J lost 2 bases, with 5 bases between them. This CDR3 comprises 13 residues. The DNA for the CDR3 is TGTGCCAGCAGCTTCCAGCCTGGAAACACCATATATTTT. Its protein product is CASSFQPGNTIYF.

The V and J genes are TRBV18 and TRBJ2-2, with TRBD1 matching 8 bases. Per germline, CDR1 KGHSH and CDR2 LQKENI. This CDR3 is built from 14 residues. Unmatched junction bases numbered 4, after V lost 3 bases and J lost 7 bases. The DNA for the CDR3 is TGTGCCAGCTCACCCGGGGACAGGCTCGGGGAGCTGTTTTTT. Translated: CASSPGDRLGELFF.

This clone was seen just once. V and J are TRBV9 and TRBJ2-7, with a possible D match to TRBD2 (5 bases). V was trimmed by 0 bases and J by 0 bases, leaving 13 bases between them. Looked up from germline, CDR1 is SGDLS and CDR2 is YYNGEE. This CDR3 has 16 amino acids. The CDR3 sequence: CASSVGGSDYSYEQYF. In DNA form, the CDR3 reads TGTGCCAGCAGCGTAGGTGGTAGCGACTACTCCTACGAGCAGTACTTC. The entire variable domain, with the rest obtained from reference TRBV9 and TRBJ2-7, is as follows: DSGVTQTPKHLITATGQRVTLRCSPRSGDLSVYWYQQSLDQGLQFLIQYYNGEERAKGNILERFSAQQFPDLHSELNLSSLELGDSALYFCASSVGGSDYSYEQYFGPGTRLTVT.

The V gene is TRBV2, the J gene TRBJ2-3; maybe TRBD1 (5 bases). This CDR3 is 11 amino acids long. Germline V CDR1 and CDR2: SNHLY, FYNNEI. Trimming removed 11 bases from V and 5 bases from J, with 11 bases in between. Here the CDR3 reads CADSQGDTQYF. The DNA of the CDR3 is TGTGCCGATTCGCAGGGAGATACGCAGTATTTT.

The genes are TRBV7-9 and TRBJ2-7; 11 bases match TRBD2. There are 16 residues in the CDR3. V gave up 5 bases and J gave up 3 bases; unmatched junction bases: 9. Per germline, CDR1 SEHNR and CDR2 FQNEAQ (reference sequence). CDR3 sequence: CASSPTLTSGDYEQYF. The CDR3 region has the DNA TGTGCCAGCAGCCCTACTCTGACTAGCGGGGACTACGAGCAGTACTTC.

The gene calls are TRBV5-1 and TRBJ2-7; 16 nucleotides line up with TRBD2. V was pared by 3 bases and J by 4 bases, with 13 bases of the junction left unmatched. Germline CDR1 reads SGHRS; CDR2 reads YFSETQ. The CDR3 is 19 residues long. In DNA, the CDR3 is TGCGCCAGCAGCTCCGGGACGGCGGGACTAGCGGGAGGGCGGTACGAGCAGTACTTC. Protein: CASSSGTAGLAGGRYEQYF. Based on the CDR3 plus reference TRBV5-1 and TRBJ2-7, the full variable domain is KAGVTQTPRYLIKTRGQQVTLSCSPISGHRSVSWYQQTPGQGLQFLFEYFSETQRNKGNFPGRFSGRQFSNSRSEMNVSTLELGDSALYLCASSSGTAGLAGGRYEQYFGPGTRLTVT.

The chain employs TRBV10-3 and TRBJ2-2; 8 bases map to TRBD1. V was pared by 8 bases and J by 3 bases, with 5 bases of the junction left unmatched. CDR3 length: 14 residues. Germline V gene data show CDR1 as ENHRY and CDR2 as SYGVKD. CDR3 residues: CAIADRDDTGELFF. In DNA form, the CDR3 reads TGTGCCATCGCGGACAGGGATGACACCGGGGAGCTGTTTTTT.

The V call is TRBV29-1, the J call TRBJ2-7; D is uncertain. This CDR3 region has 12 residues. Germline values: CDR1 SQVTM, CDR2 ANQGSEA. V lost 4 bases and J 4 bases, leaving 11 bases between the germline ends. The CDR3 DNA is TGCAGCGTTGCGGGCAGTATTTACGAGCAGTACTTC. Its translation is CSVAGSIYEQYF.

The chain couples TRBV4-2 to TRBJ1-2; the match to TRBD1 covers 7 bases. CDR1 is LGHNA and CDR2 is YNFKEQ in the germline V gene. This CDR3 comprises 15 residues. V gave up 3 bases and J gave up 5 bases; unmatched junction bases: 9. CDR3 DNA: TGTGCCAGCAGCCAGGGAGGACAGGCTTTATATGGCTACACCTTC. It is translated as CASSQGGQALYGYTF.

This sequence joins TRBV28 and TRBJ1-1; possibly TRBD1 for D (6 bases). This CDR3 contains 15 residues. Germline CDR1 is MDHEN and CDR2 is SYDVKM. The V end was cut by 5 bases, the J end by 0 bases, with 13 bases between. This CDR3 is CASSRPGTLNTEAFF. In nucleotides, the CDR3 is TGTGCCAGCAGTCGCCCAGGGACACTGAACACTGAAGCTTTCTTT.

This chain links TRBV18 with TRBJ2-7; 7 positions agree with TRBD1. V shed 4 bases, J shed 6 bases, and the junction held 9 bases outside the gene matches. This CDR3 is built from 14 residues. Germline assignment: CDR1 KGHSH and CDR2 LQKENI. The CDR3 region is CASSRDSSPVEQYF. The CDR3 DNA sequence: TGTGCCAGCTCACGGGACAGCTCCCCTGTCGAGCAGTACTTC. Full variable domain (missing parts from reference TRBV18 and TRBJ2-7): NAGVMQNPRHLVRRRGQEARLRCSPMKGHSHVYWYRQLPEEGLKFMVYLQKENIIDESGMPKERFSAEFPKEGPSILRIQQVVRGDSAAYFCASSRDSSPVEQYFGPGTRLTVT.

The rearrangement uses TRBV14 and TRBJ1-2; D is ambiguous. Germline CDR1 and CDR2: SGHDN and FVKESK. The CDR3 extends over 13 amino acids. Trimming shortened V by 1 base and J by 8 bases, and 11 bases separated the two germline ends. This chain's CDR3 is CASSQARGGGYTF. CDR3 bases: TGTGCCAGCAGCCAAGCTAGAGGTGGGGGCTACACCTTC.

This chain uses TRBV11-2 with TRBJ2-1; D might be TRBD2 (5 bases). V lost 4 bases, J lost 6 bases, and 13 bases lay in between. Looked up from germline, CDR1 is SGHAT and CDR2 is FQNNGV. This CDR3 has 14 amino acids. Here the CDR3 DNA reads TGTGCCAGCAGCTCCCACGGACTGAGCAATGAGCAGTTCTTC. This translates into CASSSHGLSNEQFF.

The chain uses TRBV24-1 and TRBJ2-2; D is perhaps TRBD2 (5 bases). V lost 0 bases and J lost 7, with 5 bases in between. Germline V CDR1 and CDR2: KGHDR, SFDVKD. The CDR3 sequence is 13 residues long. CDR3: CATSDLRGGELFF. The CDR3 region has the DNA TGTGCCACCAGTGATTTGCGGGGCGGGGAGCTGTTTTTT.

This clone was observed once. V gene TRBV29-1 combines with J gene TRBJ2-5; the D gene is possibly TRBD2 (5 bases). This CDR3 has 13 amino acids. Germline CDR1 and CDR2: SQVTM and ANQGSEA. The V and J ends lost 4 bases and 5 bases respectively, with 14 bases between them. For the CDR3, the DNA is TGCAGCGTTGCAGCGGCCTCGATGGAGACCCAGTACTTC. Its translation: CSVAAASMETQYF.

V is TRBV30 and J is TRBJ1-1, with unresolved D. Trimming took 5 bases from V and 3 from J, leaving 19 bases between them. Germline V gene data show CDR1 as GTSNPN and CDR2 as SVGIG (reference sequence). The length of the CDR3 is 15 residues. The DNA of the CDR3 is TGTGCCTGGTTCCACCCAGGACTGTCGTACACTGAAGCTTTCTTT. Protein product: CAWFHPGLSYTEAFF.

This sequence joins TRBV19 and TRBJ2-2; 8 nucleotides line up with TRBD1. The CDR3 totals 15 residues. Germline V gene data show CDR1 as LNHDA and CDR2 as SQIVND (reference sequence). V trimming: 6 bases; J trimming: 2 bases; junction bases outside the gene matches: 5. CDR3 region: CASRGGQVNTGELFF. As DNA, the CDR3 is TGTGCCAGTAGAGGGGGACAGGTCAACACCGGGGAGCTGTTTTTT.

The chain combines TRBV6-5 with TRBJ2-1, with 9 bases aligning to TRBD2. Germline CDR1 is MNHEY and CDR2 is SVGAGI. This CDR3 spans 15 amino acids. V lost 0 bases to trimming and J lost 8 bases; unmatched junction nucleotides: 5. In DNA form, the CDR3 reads TGTGCCAGCAGTTACTCGACTAGCGGTGGCTATGAGCAGTTCTTC. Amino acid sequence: CASSYSTSGGYEQFF.

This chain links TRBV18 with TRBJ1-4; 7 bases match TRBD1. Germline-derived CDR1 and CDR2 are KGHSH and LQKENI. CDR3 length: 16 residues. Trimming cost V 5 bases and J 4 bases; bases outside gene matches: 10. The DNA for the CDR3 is TGTGCCAGCTCAGTGCTGCCCGGGACAGTTAATGAAAAACTGTTTTTT. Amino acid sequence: CASSVLPGTVNEKLFF.

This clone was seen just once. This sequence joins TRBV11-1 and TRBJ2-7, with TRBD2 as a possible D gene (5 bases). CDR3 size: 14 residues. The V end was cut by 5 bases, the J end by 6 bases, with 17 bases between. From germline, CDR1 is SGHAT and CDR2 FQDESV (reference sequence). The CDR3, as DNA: TGTGCCAGCAGCCCATATTTGAGGGCGGGCGAGCAGTACTTC. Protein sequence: CASSPYLRAGEQYF. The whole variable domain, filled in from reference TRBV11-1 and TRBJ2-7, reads EAEVAQSPRYKITEKSQAVAFWCDPISGHATLYWYRQILGQGPELLVQFQDESVVDDSQLPKDRFSAERLKGVDSTLKIQPAELGDSAMYLCASSPYLRAGEQYFGPGTRLTVT.

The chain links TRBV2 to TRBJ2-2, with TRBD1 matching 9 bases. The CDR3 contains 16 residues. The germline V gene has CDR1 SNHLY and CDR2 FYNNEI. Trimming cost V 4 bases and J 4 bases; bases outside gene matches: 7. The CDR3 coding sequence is TGTGCCAGCAGTGGGGCCCGGGACAGGGCCACCGGGGAGCTGTTTTTT. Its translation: CASSGARDRATGELFF.

CDR3 loop: CASSGEKLFF. The CDR3 DNA reads as TGCGCCAGCAGTGGCGAAAAACTGTTTTTT. The J gene is TRBJ1-4, the V gene TRBV10-2; D unresolved. CDR3 length: 10 amino acids. Trimming cost V 4 bases and J 8 bases, with 2 bases left between them. CDR1 is WSHSY and CDR2 is SAAADI in the germline V gene.

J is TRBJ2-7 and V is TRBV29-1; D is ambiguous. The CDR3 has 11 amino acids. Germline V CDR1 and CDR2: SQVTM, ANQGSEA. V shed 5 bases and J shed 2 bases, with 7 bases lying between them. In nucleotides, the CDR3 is TGCAGCGTTCGAGTTACCTACGAGCAGTACTTC. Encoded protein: CSVRVTYEQYF.